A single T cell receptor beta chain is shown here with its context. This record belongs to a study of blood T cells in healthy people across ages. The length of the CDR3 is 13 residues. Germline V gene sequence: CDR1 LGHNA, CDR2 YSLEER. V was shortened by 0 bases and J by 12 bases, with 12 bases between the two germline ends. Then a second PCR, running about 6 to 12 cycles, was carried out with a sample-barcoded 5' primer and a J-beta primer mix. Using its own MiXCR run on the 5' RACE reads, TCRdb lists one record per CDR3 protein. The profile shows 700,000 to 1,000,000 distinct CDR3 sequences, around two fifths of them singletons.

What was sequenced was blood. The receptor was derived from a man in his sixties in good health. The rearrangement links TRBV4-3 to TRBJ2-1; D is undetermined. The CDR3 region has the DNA TGCGCCAGCAGCCAAGAAGGGTGGTCGGGGCAGTTCTTC. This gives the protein CASSQEGWSGQFF.